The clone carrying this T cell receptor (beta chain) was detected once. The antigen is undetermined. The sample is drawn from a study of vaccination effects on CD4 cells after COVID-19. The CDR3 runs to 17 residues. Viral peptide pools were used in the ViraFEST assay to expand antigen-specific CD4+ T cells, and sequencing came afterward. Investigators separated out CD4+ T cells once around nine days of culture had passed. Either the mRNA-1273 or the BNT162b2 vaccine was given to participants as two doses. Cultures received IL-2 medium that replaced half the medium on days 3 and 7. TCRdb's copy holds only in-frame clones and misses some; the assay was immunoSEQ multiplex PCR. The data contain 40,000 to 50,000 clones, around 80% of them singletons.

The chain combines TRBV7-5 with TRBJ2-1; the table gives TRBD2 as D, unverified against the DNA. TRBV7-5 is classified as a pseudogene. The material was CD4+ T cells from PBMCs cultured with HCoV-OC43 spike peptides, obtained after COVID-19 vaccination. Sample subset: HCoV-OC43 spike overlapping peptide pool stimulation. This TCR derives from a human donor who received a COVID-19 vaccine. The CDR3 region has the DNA TGTGTCAGAAGCACGCTAACTAGCGGGAGCTTGTACAATGAGCAGTTCTTC. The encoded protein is CVRSTLTSGSLYNEQFF.